This is a list of T cell receptor beta chains from one sample in a study of cytomegalovirus exposure and HLA in healthy donors. Method: immunoSEQ multiplex PCR; TCRdb's copy keeps in-frame clones and lacks some. The data hold some 120,000 clones, with nearly 90% observed a single time. The sample taken for sequencing was PBMCs. These TCRs come from a woman in her late teens or twenties in good health and CMV-seronegative. CDR3s include the opening cysteine and the closing phenylalanine or tryptophan. D genes are given only for firm matches. Clone sizes are given selectively: once, few, many, or a class where the clone is expanded.

D: TRBD1; size: .; V: TRBV19; J: TRBJ2-3; CDR3: CASSMSWTGGFTDTQYF; DNA: TGTGCCAGTAGTATGAGCTGGACAGGGGGCTTCACAGATACGCAGTATTTT
D: .; size: .; V: TRBV14; J: TRBJ2-1; CDR3: CASSQGWSSYNEQFF; DNA: TGTGCCAGCAGCCAAGGCTGGAGCTCCTACAATGAGCAGTTCTTC
D: .; size: .; V: TRBV7-2; J: TRBJ2-1; CDR3: CASSFQSYNEQFF; DNA: TGTGCCAGCAGCTTCCAGTCCTACAATGAGCAGTTCTTC
D: .; size: .; V: TRBV10-2; J: TRBJ1-2; CDR3: CASSESRTDLHYGYTF; DNA: TGCGCCAGCAGTGAGTCGCGGACAGACCTCCACTATGGCTACACCTTC
D: TRBD2; size: .; V: TRBV7-6; J: TRBJ2-1; CDR3: CASSLGTAGSGEQFF; DNA: TGTGCCAGCAGCTTAGGTACAGCGGGGAGTGGTGAGCAGTTCTTC
D: .; size: once; V: TRBV13; J: TRBJ1-1; CDR3: CASSLTFGREAFF; DNA: TGTGCCAGCAGCTTAACGTTTGGCAGAGAAGCTTTCTTT
D: .; size: .; V: TRBV28; J: TRBJ2-7; CDR3: CASSSVPDNLAYEQYF; DNA: TGTGCCAGCAGCTCCGTTCCAGACAACTTAGCCTACGAGCAGTACTTC
D: .; size: .; V: TRBV5-6; J: TRBJ1-5; CDR3: CASSLGAASGIPQHF; DNA: TGTGCCAGCAGCTTGGGCGCTGCTTCGGGGATACCCCAGCATTTT
D: TRBD2; size: .; V: TRBV25-1; J: TRBJ2-4; CDR3: CASSEFGSGGPKNIQYF; DNA: TGTGCCAGCAGTGAATTTGGAAGCGGGGGTCCCAAAAACATTCAGTACTTC
D: TRBD2; size: .; V: TRBV4-2; J: TRBJ2-6; CDR3: CASSRRGSGTAAGANVLTF; DNA: TGTGCCAGCAGCCGACGGGGTAGCGGGACGGCGGCCGGGGCCAACGTCCTGACTTTC
D: .; size: few; V: TRBV5-1; J: TRBJ1-2; CDR3: CASSLTGSYGYTF; DNA: TGCGCCAGCAGCTTGACAGGTTCCTATGGCTACACCTTC
D: .; size: once; V: TRBV27; J: TRBJ1-1; CDR3: CASSLSGSTEAFF; DNA: TGTGCCAGCAGTTTATCGGGGAGCACTGAAGCTTTCTTT
D: .; size: .; V: TRBV27; J: TRBJ2-1; CDR3: CASSFLASYNEQFF; DNA: TGTGCCAGCAGTTTCTTAGCGTCCTACAATGAGCAGTTCTTC
D: .; size: few; V: TRBV9; J: TRBJ1-2; CDR3: CASSVGQYGYTF; DNA: TGTGCCAGCAGCGTAGGGCAGTATGGCTACACCTTC
D: TRBD1; size: .; V: TRBV29-1; J: TRBJ1-2; CDR3: CSAVGQGVGGYTF; DNA: TGCAGCGCCGTGGGACAGGGGGTCGGTGGCTACACCTTC
D: TRBD1; size: .; V: TRBV6-4; J: TRBJ1-5; CDR3: CASREGQGNQPQHF; DNA: TGTGCCAGCAGGGAGGGACAGGGAAATCAGCCCCAGCATTTT
D: TRBD1; size: .; V: TRBV7-9; J: TRBJ2-3; CDR3: CASSFHWGTETDTQYF; DNA: TGTGCCAGCAGCTTTCATTGGGGGACAGAGACAGATACGCAGTATTTT
D: TRBD1; size: .; V: TRBV28; J: TRBJ1-4; CDR3: CASSPRGTGPGEKLFF; DNA: TGTGCCAGCAGTCCGAGGGGGACAGGTCCGGGTGAAAAACTGTTTTTT
D: .; size: few; V: TRBV27; J: TRBJ1-2; CDR3: CASGPRQLYGYTF; DNA: TGTGCCAGCGGCCCAAGACAGCTCTATGGCTACACCTTC